This TCR beta chain was profiled in a study of T cell responses to AZD1222 COVID-19 vaccine. The protocol was immunoSEQ multiplex PCR, while the TCRdb copy is restricted to in-frame clones and leaves out a portion. The table records approximately 150,000 clones, about 87% of them present only once. Looked up from germline, CDR1 is DFQATT and CDR2 is SNEGSKA (reference sequence). CDR3 length: 14 residues. This clone has more than one count but fewer than ten. One end of the junction varies from germline; a read error may be responsible. This clonotype was sampled from an adult in good health. The sample here was peripheral blood, taken on day 0 of MenACWY control vaccination. The chain uses TRBV20-1 and TRBJ2-7, with D unclear. The CDR3 protein is CSASGRYTTYEQYF. In DNA form, the CDR3 reads TGCAGCGCTAGTGGCAGGTATACTACCTACGAGCAGTACTTC.